A selection of T cell receptor beta chains follows, all from one sample in a study of technical replicates of blood from several donors. Sequencing was performed with immunoSEQ multiplex PCR; in TCRdb, only in-frame clones are kept and a portion is missing. The sample holds just over 80,000 clones, 90% to 98% seen once. Sample: T cells isolated from PBMCs. The origin of the receptors is a human donor in good health. Both conserved end residues are part of each CDR3. Fields, in order: clone size, D gene, V gene, J gene, CDR3 protein, CDR3 DNA. D genes are given only for firm matches. Expanded clones get a size class; other rows say once, few or many, or leave the size out.

>-|TRBD1|TRBV5-1|TRBJ2-3
CASSLARDRVTDTQYF
TGCGCCAGCAGCTTGGCGAGGGACAGGGTGACAGATACGCAGTATTTT
>-|-|TRBV7-9|TRBJ2-7
CAAYRGGEQYF
TGTGCCGCCTACCGGGGTGGCGAGCAGTACTTC
>-|TRBD1|TRBV19|TRBJ2-1
CASSLQGALYNEQFF
TGTGCCAGTAGTTTACAGGGGGCCTTATACAATGAGCAGTTCTTC
>once|TRBD1|TRBV2|TRBJ1-2
CASSVLTGDQGYTF
TGTGCCAGCAGTGTATTGACAGGGGATCAAGGCTACACCTTC
>-|-|TRBV9|TRBJ2-7
CASSVAPGFEQYF
TGTGCCAGCAGCGTAGCTCCGGGATTCGAGCAGTACTTC
>once|TRBD1|TRBV28|TRBJ1-2
CASGAPAGTGTNYGYTF
TGTGCCAGCGGAGCCCCCGCCGGGACAGGCACCAACTATGGCTACACCTTC
>-|TRBD1|TRBV29-1|TRBJ2-7
CSGNTGGMEDEQYF
TGCAGCGGTAATACAGGGGGAATGGAAGACGAGCAGTACTTC
>-|TRBD1|TRBV27|TRBJ2-7
CASSSDRVSYEQYF
TGTGCCAGCAGTTCTGACAGGGTGTCCTACGAGCAGTACTTC
>once|-|TRBV28|TRBJ1-4
CASSFRVTNEKLFF
TGTGCCAGCAGTTTCAGGGTCACTAATGAAAAACTGTTTTTT
>-|TRBD1|TRBV5-4|TRBJ1-3
CASSRQGIISGNTIYF
TGTGCCAGCAGCCGACAGGGAATAATCTCTGGAAACACCATATATTTT
>once|TRBD1|TRBV27|TRBJ2-6
CASSLRQGTGANVLTF
TGTGCCAGCAGTCTCAGACAGGGCACCGGGGCCAACGTCCTGACTTTC
>once|-|TRBV28|TRBJ1-3
CASSLTTIPGNTIYF
TGTGCCAGCAGTTTAACTACCATCCCTGGAAACACCATATATTTT
>-|TRBD2|TRBV5-1|TRBJ2-1
CASSPFSSGRTNEQFF
TGCGCCAGCAGCCCTTTTTCTAGCGGGAGGACTAATGAGCAGTTCTTC
>-|-|TRBV5-1|TRBJ2-2
CASSLGRFTGELFF
TGCGCCAGCAGCTTGGGCAGATTCACCGGGGAGCTGTTTTTT
>few|-|TRBV11-2|TRBJ1-1
CASSLDSPGFNTEAFF
TGTGCCAGCAGCTTAGACAGCCCCGGGTTCAACACTGAAGCTTTCTTT
>-|TRBD1|TRBV6-4|TRBJ1-4
CASSDPGQGDEKLFF
TGTGCCAGCAGTGACCCCGGACAGGGGGATGAAAAACTGTTTTTT
>-|TRBD1|TRBV10-3|TRBJ2-7
CAIRQQGTAYEQYF
TGTGCCATCAGACAACAGGGGACGGCCTACGAGCAGTACTTC
>-|TRBD1|TRBV28|TRBJ2-4
CASSSTQGGRKNIQYF
TGTGCCAGCAGTTCCACACAGGGGGGACGCAAAAACATTCAGTACTTC
>once|TRBD2|TRBV6-1|TRBJ2-3
CASSEGLAGVTDTQYF
TGTGCCAGCAGTGAAGGACTAGCGGGAGTCACAGATACGCAGTATTTT
>-|TRBD1|TRBV9|TRBJ2-3
CASSATGERTDTQYF
TGTGCCAGCAGCGCTACAGGGGAACGCACAGATACGCAGTATTTT
>-|TRBD1|TRBV19|TRBJ2-2
CASSILDRATGELFF
TGTGCCAGTAGTATTCTGGACAGGGCCACCGGGGAGCTGTTTTTT
>-|-|TRBV13|TRBJ1-3
CASSLTGTYSGNTIYF
TGTGCCAGCAGCCTGACAGGTACTTACTCTGGAAACACCATATATTTT
>-|-|TRBV5-1|TRBJ2-1
CASSLFSSGLYNEQFF
TGCGCCAGCAGCTTGTTCTCCAGCGGGCTGTACAATGAGCAGTTCTTC